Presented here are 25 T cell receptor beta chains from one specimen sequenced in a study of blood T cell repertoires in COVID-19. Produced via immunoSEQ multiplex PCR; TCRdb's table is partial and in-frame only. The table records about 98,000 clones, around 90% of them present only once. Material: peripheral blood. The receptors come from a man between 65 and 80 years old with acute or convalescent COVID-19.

The CDR3 reads CASSEFSRQGSTNQPQHF. CDR3 DNA: TGTGCCAGCAGTGAATTCTCCAGACAGGGGAGCACTAATCAGCCCCAGCATTTT. The chain has TRBV6-1 and TRBJ1-5; the match to TRBD1 covers 8 bases. The trim removed 2 bases at V and 4 bases at J, leaving 13 bases unmatched. Germline V gene lookup returns CDR1 MNHNS and CDR2 SASEGT. CDR3 length equals 18 residues.

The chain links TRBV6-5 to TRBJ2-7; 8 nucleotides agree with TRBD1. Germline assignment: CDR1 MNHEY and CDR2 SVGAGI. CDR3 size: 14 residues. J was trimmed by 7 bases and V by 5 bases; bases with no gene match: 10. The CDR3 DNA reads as TGTGCCAGCAGTCCGGGACAGGCCTTTCTGGAGCAGTACTTC. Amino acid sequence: CASSPGQAFLEQYF.

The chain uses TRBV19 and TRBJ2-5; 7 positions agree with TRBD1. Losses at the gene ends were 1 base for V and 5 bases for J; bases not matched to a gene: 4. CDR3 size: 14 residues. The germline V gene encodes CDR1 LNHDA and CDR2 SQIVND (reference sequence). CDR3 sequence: CASSIGTGDETQYF. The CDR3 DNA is TGTGCCAGTAGTATAGGTACAGGGGATGAGACCCAGTACTTC.

As DNA, the CDR3 is TGTGCCAGCAGTCGAGGGCGGGACAGGGGCTACGAGCAGTACTTC. This sequence encodes CASSRGRDRGYEQYF. The rearrangement links TRBV6-5 to TRBJ2-7; 10 bases match TRBD1. After removal of 5 bases from V and 3 bases from J, the junction contained 7 bases not matched to a gene. The V gene's germline CDR1 is MNHEY and CDR2 SVGAGI. The CDR3 runs to 15 residues.

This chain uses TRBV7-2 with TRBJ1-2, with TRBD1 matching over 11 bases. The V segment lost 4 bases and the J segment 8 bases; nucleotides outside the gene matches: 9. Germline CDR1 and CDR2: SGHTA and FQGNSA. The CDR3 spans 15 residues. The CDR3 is CASSSGQGEIEGYTF. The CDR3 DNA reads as TGTGCCAGCAGCTCGGGACAGGGGGAGATAGAGGGCTACACCTTC.

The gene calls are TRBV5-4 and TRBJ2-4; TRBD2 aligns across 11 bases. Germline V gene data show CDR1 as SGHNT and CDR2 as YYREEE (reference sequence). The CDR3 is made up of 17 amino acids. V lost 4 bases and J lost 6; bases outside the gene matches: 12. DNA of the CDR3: TGTGCCAGCAGCGGGCCTAGCGGGGGGTCGAGGGGAAACATTCAGTACTTC. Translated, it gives CASSGPSGGSRGNIQYF.

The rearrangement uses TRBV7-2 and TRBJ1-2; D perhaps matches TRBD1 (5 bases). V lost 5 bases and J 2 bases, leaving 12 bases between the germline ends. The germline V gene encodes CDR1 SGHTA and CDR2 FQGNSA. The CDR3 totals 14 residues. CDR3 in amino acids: CASSPREGNYGYTF. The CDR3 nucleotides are TGTGCCAGCAGCCCCCGGGAGGGGAACTATGGCTACACCTTC.

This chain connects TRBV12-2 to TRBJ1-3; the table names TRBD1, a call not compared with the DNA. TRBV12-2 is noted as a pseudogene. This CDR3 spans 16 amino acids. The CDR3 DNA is TGTGCAAGTCGCTCAACGAGGGACAGCTCTGGAAACACCATATATTTT. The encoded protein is CASRSTRDSSGNTIYF.

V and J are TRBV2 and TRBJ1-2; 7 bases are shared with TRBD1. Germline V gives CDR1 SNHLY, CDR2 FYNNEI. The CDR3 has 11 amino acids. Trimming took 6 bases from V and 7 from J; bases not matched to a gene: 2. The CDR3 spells CASRQGFGYTF. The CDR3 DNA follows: TGTGCCAGCAGACAGGGGTTTGGCTACACCTTC.

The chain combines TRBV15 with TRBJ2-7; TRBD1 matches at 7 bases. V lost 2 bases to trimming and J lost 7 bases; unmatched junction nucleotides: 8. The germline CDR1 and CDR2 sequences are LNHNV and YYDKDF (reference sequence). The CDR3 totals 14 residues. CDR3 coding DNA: TGTGCCACCAGCAGACAAGACAGGGAGAGGGAGCAGTACTTC. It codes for CATSRQDREREQYF.

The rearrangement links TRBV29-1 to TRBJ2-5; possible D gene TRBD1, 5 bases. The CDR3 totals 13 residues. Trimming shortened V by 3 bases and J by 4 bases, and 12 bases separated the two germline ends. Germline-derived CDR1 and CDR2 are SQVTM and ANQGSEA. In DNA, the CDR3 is TGCAGCGTTGACAGGGTTAGAGGAGAGACCCAGTACTTC. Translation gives CSVDRVRGETQYF. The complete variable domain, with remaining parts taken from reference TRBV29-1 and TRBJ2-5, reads SAVISQKPSRDICQRGTSLTIQCQVDSQVTMMFWYRQQPGQSLTLIATANQGSEATYESGFVIDKFPISRPNLTFSTLTVSNMSPEDSSIYLCSVDRVRGETQYFGPGTRLLVL.

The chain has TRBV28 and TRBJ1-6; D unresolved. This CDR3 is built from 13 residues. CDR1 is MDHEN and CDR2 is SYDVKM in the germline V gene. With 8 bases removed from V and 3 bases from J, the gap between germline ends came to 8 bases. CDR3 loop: CASLSSYNSPLHF. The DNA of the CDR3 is TGTGCCAGCTTGAGTAGCTATAATTCACCCCTCCACTTT.

The CDR3 reads CASSQGQGAPRGQYNEQFF. The CDR3, as DNA: TGTGCCAGCAGTCAAGGACAGGGGGCCCCGCGGGGGCAGTACAATGAGCAGTTCTTC. The chain links TRBV28 to TRBJ2-1; 11 bases are a match to TRBD1. Germline values: CDR1 MDHEN, CDR2 SYDVKM. V lost 5 bases to trimming and J lost 4 bases; unmatched junction nucleotides: 16. This CDR3 is built from 19 residues. Variable domain in full (rest from reference TRBV28 and TRBJ2-1): DVKVTQSSRYLVKRTGEKVFLECVQDMDHENMFWYRQDPGLGLRLIYFSYDVKMKEKGDIPEGYSVSREKKERFSLILESASTNQTSMYLCASSQGQGAPRGQYNEQFFGPGTRLTVL.

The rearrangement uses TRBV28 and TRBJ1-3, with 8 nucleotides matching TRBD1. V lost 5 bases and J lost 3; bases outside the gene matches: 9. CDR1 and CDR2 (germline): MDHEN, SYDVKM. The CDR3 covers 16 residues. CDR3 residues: CASSQTGAGSGNTIYF. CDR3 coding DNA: TGTGCCAGCAGTCAGACAGGGGCAGGTAGTGGAAACACCATATATTTT.

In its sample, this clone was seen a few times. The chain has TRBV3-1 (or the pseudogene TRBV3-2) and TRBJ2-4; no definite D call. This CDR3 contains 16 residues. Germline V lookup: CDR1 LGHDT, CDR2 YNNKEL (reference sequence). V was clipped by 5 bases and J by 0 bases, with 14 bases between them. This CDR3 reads CASSERGAAAKNIQYF. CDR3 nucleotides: TGTGCCAGCAGCGAGCGAGGCGCAGCAGCCAAAAACATTCAGTACTTC.

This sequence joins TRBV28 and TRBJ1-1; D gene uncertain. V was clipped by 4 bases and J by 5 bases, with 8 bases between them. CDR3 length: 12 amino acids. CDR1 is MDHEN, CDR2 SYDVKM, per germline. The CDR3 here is CASSSVLTEAFF. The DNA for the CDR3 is TGTGCCAGCAGTTCGGTGCTTACTGAAGCTTTCTTT. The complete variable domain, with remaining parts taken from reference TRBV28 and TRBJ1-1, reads DVKVTQSSRYLVKRTGEKVFLECVQDMDHENMFWYRQDPGLGLRLIYFSYDVKMKEKGDIPEGYSVSREKKERFSLILESASTNQTSMYLCASSSVLTEAFFGQGTRLTVV.

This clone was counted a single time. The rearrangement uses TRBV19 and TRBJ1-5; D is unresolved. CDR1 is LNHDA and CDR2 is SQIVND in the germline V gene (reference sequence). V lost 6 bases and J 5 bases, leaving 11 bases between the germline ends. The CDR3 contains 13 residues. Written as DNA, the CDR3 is TGTGCCAGTAGACAAACCCCCGATCAGCCCCAGCATTTT. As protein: CASRQTPDQPQHF.

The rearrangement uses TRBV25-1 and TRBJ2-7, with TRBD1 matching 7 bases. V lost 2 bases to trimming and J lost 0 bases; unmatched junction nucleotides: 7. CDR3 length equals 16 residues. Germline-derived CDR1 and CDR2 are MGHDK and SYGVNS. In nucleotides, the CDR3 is TGTGCCAGCAGTGAACCCAAACAGGGGTGCTCCTACGAGCAGTACGTC. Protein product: CASSEPKQGCSYEQYV.

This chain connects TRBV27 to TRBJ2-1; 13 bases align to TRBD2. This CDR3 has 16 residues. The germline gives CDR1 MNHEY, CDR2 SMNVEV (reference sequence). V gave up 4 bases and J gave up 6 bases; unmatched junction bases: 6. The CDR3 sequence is CASSSLLAGGPNEQFF. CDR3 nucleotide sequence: TGTGCCAGCAGTTCCCTACTAGCGGGGGGGCCCAATGAGCAGTTCTTC.

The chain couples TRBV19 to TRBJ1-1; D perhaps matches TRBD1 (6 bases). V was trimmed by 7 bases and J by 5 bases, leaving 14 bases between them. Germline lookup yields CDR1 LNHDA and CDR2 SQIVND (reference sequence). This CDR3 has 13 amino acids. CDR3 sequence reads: CASTAQGWTEAFF. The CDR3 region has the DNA TGTGCCAGTACCGCACAGGGATGGACTGAAGCTTTCTTT.

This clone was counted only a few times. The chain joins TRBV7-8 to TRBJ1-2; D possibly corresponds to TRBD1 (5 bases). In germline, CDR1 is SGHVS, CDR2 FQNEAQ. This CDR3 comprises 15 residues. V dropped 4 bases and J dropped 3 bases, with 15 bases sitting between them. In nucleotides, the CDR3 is TGTGCCAGCAGCTCCGATGTAGGGGAAGACTATGGCTACACCTTC. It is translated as CASSSDVGEDYGYTF.

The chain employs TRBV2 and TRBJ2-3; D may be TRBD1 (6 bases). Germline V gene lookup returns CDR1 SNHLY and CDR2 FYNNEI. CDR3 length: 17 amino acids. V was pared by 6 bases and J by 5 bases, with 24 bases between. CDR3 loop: CASRYRLGGSQGDTQYF. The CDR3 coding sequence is TGTGCCAGCAGATATAGACTCGGTGGGTCACAGGGAGATACGCAGTATTTT. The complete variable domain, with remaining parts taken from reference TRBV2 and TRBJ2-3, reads EPEVTQTPSHQVTQMGQEVILRCVPISNHLYFYWYRQILGQKVEFLVSFYNNEISEKSEIFDDQFSVERPDGSNFTLKIRSTKLEDSAMYFCASRYRLGGSQGDTQYFGPGTRLTVL.

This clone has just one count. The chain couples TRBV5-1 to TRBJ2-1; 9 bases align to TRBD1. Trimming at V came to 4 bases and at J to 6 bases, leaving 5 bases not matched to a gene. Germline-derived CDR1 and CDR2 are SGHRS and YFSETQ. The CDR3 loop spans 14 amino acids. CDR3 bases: TGCGCCAGCAGCCGGGACAGGGACTTCAATGAGCAGTTCTTC. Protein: CASSRDRDFNEQFF.

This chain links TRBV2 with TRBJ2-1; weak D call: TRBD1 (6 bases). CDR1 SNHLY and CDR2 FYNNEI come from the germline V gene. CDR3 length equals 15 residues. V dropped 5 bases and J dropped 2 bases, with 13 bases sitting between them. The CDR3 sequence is CASSPRTVTYNEQFF. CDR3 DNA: TGTGCCAGCAGTCCCCGGACAGTCACCTACAATGAGCAGTTCTTC.

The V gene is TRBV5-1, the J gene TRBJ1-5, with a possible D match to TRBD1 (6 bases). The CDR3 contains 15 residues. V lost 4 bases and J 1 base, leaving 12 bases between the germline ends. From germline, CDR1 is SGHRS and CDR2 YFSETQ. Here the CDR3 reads CASSPQGGSNQPQHF. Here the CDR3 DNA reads TGCGCCAGCAGCCCACAGGGCGGGAGCAATCAGCCCCAGCATTTT.